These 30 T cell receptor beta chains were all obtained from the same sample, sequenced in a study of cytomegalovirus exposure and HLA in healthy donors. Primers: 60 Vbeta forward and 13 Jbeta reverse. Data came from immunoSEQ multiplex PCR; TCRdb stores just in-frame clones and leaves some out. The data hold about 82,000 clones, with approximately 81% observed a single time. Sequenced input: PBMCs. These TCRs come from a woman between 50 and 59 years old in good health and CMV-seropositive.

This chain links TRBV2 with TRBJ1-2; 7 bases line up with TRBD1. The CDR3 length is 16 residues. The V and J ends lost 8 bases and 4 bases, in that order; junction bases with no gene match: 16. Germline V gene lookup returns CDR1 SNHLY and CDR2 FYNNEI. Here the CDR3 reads CASRPIQGTLGYGYTF. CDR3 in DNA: TGTGCCAGCCGTCCTATACAGGGGACCCTGGGCTATGGCTACACCTTC.

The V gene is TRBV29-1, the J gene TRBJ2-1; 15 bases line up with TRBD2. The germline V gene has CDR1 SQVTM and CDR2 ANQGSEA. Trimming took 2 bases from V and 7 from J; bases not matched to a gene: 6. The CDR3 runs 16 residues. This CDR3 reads CSVELGTSGRINEQFF. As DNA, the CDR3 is TGCAGCGTTGAACTAGGGACTAGCGGGAGGATAAATGAGCAGTTCTTC.

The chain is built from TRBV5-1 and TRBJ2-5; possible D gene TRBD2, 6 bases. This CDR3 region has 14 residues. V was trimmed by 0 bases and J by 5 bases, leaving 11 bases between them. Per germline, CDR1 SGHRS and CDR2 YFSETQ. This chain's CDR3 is CASSLAGVGETQYF. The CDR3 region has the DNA TGCGCCAGCAGCTTGGCGGGAGTAGGGGAGACCCAGTACTTC.

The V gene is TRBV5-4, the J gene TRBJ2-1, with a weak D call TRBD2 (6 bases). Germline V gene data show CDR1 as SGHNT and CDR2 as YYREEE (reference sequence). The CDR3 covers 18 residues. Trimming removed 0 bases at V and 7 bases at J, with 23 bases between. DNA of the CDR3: TGTGCCAGCAGCTTGGATTCAGGTACCGACACTCGGGGGAATGAGCAGTTCTTC. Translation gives CASSLDSGTDTRGNEQFF.

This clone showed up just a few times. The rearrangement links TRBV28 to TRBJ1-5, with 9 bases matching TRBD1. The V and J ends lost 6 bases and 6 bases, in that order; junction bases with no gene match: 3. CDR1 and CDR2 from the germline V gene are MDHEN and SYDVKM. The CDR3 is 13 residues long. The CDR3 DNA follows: TGTGCCAGCAGAACAGGGGGCTCTCAGCCCCAGCATTTT. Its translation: CASRTGGSQPQHF.

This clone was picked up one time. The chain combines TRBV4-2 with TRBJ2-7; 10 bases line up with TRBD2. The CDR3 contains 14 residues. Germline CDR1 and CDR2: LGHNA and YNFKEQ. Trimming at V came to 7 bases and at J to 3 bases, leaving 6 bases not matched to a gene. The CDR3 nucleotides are TGTGCCAGCAAAACTAGCGGGAACAACTACGAGCAGTACTTC. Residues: CASKTSGNNYEQYF.

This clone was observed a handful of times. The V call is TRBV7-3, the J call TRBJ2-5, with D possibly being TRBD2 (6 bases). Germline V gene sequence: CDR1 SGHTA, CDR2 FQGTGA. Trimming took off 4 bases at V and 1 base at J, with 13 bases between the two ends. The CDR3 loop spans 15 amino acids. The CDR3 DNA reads TGTGCCAGCAGCTGGCCCGGGGAGGCCCAAGAGACCCAGTACTTC. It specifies CASSWPGEAQETQYF.

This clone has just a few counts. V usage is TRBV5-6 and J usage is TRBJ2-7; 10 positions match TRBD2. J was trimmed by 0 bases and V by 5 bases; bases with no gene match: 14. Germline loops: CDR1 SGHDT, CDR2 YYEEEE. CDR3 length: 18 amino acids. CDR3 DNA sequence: TGTGCCAGCAGTCGAGGTCTAGCGGGAGTACGAAGCTCCTACGAGCAGTACTTC. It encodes CASSRGLAGVRSSYEQYF. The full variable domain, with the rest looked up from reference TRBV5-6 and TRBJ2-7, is DAGVTQSPTHLIKTRGQQVTLRCSPKSGHDTVSWYQQALGQGPQFIFQYYEEEERQRGNFPDRFSGHQFPNYSSELNVNALLLGDSALYLCASSRGLAGVRSSYEQYFGPGTRLTVT.

CDR3 sequence reads: CASSEVQPTIYGYTF. Here the CDR3 DNA reads TGTGCCAGCAGTGAGGTACAGCCGACCATCTATGGCTACACCTTC. The chain links TRBV2 to TRBJ1-2, with D uncertain. CDR1 is SNHLY, CDR2 FYNNEI, per germline. The CDR3 spans 15 residues. The V and J ends lost 3 bases and 4 bases respectively, with 15 bases between them.

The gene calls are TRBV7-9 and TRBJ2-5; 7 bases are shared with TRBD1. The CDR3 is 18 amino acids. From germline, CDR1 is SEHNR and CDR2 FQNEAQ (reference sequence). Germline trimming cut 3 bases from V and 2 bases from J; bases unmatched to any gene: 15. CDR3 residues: CASSLRGTVSRKQETQYF. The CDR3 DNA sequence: TGTGCCAGCAGCTTGAGAGGGACAGTATCTCGGAAGCAAGAGACCCAGTACTTC.

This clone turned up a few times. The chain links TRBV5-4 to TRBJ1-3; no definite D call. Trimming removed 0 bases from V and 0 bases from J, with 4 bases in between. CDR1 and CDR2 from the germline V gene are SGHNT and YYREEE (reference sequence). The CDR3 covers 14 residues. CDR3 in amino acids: CASSLAGSGNTIYF. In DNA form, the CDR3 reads TGTGCCAGCAGCTTGGCAGGCTCTGGAAACACCATATATTTT.

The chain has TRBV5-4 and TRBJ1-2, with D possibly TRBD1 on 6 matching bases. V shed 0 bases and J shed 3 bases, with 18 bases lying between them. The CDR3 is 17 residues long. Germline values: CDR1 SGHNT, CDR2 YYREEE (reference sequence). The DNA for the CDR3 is TGTGCCAGCAGCTTGGCGGGGGGCCGTGGGATTCACTATGGCTACACCTTC. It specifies CASSLAGGRGIHYGYTF.

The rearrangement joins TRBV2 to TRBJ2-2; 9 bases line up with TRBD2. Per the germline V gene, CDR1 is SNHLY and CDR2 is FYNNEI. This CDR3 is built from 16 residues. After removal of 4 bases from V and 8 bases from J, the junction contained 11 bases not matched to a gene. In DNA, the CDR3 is TGTGCCAGCAGTGCCCCTAGCGGGGTCAGTTTGGGGGAGCTGTTTTTT. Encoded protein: CASSAPSGVSLGELFF.

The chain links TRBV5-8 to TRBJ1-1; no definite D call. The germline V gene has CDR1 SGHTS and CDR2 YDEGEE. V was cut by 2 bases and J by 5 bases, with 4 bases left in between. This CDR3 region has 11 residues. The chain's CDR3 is CASSFRTEAFF. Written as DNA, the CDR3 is TGTGCCAGCAGCTTTAGAACTGAAGCTTTCTTT.

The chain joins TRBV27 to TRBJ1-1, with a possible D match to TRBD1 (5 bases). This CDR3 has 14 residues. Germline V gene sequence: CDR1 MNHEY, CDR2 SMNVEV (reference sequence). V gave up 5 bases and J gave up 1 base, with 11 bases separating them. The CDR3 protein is CASSPSRANTEAFF. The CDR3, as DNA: TGTGCCAGCAGTCCCTCCAGGGCGAACACTGAAGCTTTCTTT.

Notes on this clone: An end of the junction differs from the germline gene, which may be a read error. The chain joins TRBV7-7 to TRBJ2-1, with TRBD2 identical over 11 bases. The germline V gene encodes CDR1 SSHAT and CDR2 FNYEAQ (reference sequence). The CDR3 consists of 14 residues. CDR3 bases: TGTGCTAGCAGCTTACTAGCGGGAGAGGGTGAGCAGTTCTTC. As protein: CASSLLAGEGEQFF.

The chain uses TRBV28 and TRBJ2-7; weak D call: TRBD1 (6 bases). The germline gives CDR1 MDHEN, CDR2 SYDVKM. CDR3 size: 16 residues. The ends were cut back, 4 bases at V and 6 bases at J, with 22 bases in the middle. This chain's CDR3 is CASSSHARGSILEQYF. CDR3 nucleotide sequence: TGTGCCAGCAGTTCCCATGCTAGGGGGTCAATTCTCGAGCAGTACTTC.

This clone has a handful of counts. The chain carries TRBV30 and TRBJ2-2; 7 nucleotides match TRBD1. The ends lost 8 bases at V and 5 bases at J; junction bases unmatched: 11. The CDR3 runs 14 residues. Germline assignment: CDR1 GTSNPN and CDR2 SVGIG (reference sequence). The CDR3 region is CAVKGAVITGELFF. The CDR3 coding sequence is TGTGCCGTCAAGGGGGCAGTAATTACCGGGGAGCTGTTTTTT.

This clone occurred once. DNA of the CDR3: TGTGCCAGCTCACCACCGGCCGCCCAGATTCAGTACTTC. Protein: CASSPPAAQIQYF. This chain uses TRBV18 with TRBJ2-4; D gene unclear. The CDR3 contains 13 residues. CDR1 is KGHSH and CDR2 is LQKENI in the germline V gene. V was trimmed by 0 bases and J by 10 bases, leaving 10 bases between them. Drawing the rest from reference TRBV18 and TRBJ2-4, the complete variable domain is NAGVMQNPRHLVRRRGQEARLRCSPMKGHSHVYWYRQLPEEGLKFMVYLQKENIIDESGMPKERFSAEFPKEGPSILRIQQVVRGDSAAYFCASSPPAAQIQYFGAGTRLSVL.

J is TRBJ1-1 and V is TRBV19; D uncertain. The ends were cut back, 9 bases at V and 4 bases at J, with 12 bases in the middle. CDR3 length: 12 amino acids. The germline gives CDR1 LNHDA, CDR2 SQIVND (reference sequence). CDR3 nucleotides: TGTGCCAGGCGAGGGTGGTGCACTGAAGCTTTCTTT. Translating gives CARRGWCTEAFF. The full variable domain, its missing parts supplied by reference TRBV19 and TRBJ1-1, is DGGITQSPKYLFRKEGQNVTLSCEQNLNHDAMYWYRQDPGQGLRLIYYSQIVNDFQKGDIAEGYSVSREKKESFPLTVTSAQKNPTAFYLCARRGWCTEAFFGQGTRLTVV.

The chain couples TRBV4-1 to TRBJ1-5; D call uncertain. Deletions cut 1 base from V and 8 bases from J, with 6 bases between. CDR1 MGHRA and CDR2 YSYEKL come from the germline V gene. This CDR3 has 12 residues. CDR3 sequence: CASSQGGEPQHF. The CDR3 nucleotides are TGCGCCAGCAGCCAAGGGGGAGAGCCCCAGCATTTT.

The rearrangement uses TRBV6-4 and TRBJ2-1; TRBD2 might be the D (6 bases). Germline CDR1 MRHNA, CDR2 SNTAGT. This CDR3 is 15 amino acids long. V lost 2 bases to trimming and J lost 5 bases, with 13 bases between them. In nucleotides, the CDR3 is TGTGCCAGCAGTGACGTAGCGGCGGATCACAATGAGCAGTTCTTC. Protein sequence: CASSDVAADHNEQFF.

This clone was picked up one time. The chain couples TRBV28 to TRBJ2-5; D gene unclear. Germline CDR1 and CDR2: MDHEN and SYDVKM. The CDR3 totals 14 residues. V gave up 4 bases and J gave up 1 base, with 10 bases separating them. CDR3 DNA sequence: TGTGCCAGCAGTTCCCTACAGCTCCAAGAGACCCAGTACTTC. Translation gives CASSSLQLQETQYF.

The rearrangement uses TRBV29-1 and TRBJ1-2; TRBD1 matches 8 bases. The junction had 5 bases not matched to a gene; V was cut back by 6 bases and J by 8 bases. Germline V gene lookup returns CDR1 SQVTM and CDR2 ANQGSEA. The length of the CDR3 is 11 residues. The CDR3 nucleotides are TGCAGCGTAACAGGGGGGGAGGGCTACACCTTC. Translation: CSVTGGEGYTF.

For the CDR3, the DNA is TGTGCCTCACAGGGGGATTGGGACACTGAAGCTTTCTTT. It yields the protein CASQGDWDTEAFF. The rearrangement uses TRBV30 and TRBJ1-1; 8 positions agree with TRBD1. Per germline, CDR1 GTSNPN and CDR2 SVGIG (reference sequence). The V gene end was trimmed by 7 bases and the J gene end by 3 bases; junction bases not matched to a gene: 7. The CDR3 sequence is 13 residues long.

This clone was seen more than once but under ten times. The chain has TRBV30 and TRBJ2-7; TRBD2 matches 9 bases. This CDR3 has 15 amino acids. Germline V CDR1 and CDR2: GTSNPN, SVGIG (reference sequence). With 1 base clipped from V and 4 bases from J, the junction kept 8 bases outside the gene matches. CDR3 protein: CAWSEAGGPVYEQYF. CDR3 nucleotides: TGTGCCTGGAGTGAGGCGGGAGGGCCGGTATACGAGCAGTACTTC.

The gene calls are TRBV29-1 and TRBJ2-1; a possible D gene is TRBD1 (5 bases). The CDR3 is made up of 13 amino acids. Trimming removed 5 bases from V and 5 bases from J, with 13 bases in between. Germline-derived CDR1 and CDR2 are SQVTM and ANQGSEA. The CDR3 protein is CSVTRVANNEQFF. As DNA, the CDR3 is TGCAGCGTTACCAGGGTGGCAAACAATGAGCAGTTCTTC.

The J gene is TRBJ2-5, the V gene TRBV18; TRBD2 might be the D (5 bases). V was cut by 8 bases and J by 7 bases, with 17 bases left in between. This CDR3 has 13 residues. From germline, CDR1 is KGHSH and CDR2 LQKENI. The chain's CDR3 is CASRQVGDGTQYF. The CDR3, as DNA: TGTGCCAGCCGCCAGGTGGGAGACGGGACCCAGTACTTC.

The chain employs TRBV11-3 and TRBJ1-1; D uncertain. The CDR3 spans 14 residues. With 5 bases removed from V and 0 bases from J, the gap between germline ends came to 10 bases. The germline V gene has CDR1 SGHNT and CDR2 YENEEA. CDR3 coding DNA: TGTGCCAGCAGCCACGACACCTTGAACACTGAAGCTTTCTTT. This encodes CASSHDTLNTEAFF. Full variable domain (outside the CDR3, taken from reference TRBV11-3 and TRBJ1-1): EAGVVQSPRYKIIEKKQPVAFWCNPISGHNTLYWYLQNLGQGPELLIRYENEEAVDDSQLPKDRFSAERLKGVDSTLKIQPAELGDSAVYLCASSHDTLNTEAFFGQGTRLTVV.

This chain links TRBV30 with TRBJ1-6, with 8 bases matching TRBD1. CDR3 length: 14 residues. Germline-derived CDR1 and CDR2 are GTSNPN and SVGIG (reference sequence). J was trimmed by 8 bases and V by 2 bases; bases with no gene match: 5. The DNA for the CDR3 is TGTGCCTGGAGTCAGGGGGCAGAGTATTCACCCCTCCACTTT. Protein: CAWSQGAEYSPLHF.